A selection of T cell receptor beta chains follows, all from one sample in a study of vaccination and CD4 T cells after COVID-19. For these TCRs, the target antigens are not known. TCRdb re-called the PCR reads with MiXCR, one entry per CDR3 protein. The sample carries thousands of distinct CDR3 sequences, 45% to 55% recorded once. Sequenced sample: CD4+ T cells from blood, cultured in vitro. The receptors were gathered from a human donor who had recovered from COVID-19. The CDR3 runs from the conserved cysteine through the conserved F or W. A D gene is named only where the DNA matches it firmly. Clone size is shown for a subset of rows, as once, few, many or a class of expanded clone.

d_call	clone_size	j_call	v_call	cdr3_length	cdr3_aa	cdr3_nt
TRBD2	-	TRBJ2-3	TRBV30	15	CAWSATSGATDTQYF	TGTGCCTGGAGCGCGACTAGCGGGGCCACAGATACGCAGTATTTT
-	once	TRBJ2-2	TRBV6-1	14	CASSNTGYTGELFF	TGTGCCAGCAGTAATACAGGTTACACCGGGGAGCTGTTTTTT
TRBD1	-	TRBJ2-7	TRBV7-9	16	CASSRDRVAPSYEQYF	TGTGCCAGCAGCCGGGACAGGGTAGCCCCCTCCTACGAGCAGTACTTC
-	few	TRBJ1-5	TRBV19	10	CASNTQPQHF	TGTGCCAGTAATACTCAGCCCCAGCATTTT
-	-	TRBJ2-6	TRBV6-1	14	CASRRTSGANVLTF	TGTGCCAGCAGGAGAACCTCTGGGGCCAACGTCCTGACTTTC
-	-	TRBJ2-7	TRBV6-2/TRBV6-3	13	CASSNKVAAEQYF	TGTGCCAGCAGTAACAAGGTGGCGGCCGAGCAGTACTTC
TRBD1	-	TRBJ1-1	TRBV7-9	16	CASSLYQGQGAGEAFF	TGTGCCAGCAGCTTATACCAAGGACAGGGGGCCGGAGAAGCTTTCTTT
TRBD2	few	TRBJ2-1	TRBV18	16	CASSPAGPQTYNEQFF	TGTGCCAGCTCCCCAGCGGGGCCACAAACCTACAATGAGCAGTTCTTC
-	-	TRBJ2-5	TRBV7-2	14	CASTLGGSGETQYF	TGTGCCAGCACCCTGGGGGGTAGTGGGGAGACCCAGTACTTC
TRBD1	once	TRBJ2-7	TRBV7-8	13	CASRASTGGEQYF	TGTGCCAGCAGAGCCTCGACAGGGGGGGAGCAGTACTTC
TRBD1	few	TRBJ2-3	TRBV27	17	CASTPRPRGRSTDTQYF	TGTGCCAGCACCCCGCGCCCCAGGGGGCGTAGCACAGATACGCAGTATTTT
-	-	TRBJ1-4	TRBV30	13	CAWSGGLGEKLFF	TGTGCCTGGAGTGGGGGGCTGGGTGAAAAACTGTTTTTT
-	few	TRBJ2-3	TRBV6-1	15	CASALGRRGTDTQYF	TGTGCCAGCGCTCTGGGTCGACGAGGCACAGATACGCAGTATTTT
-	-	TRBJ1-1	TRBV23-1	18	CASSQSMFTGLVFTEAFF	TGCGCCAGCAGTCAATCTATGTTTACGGGGCTGGTATTCACTGAAGCTTTCTTT
TRBD2	-	TRBJ2-1	TRBV20-1	13	CSARRRGRNEQFF	TGCAGTGCTAGGCGGCGGGGGAGAAATGAGCAGTTCTTC
TRBD2	-	TRBJ2-2	TRBV27	16	CASSLLAGVWGGELFF	TGTGCCAGCAGTTTATTAGCGGGGGTTTGGGGCGGGGAGCTGTTTTTT
-	-	TRBJ1-2	TRBV21-1	12	CAPSARDYGYTF	TGTGCCCCAAGCGCTAGAGACTATGGCTACACCTTC
-	medium-sized	TRBJ2-4	TRBV19	13	CASSAQGGDIQYF	TGTGCCAGTAGTGCGCAGGGGGGTGACATTCAGTACTTC
-	-	TRBJ1-5	TRBV12-3/TRBV12-4	12	CASSWRYQPQHF	TGTGCCAGCAGTTGGAGGTATCAGCCCCAGCATTTT
-	once	TRBJ1-2	TRBV12-3/TRBV12-4	12	CASTSQGGGYTF	TGTGCCAGCACTTCCCAAGGAGGTGGCTACACCTTC
-	few	TRBJ1-2	TRBV12-5	13	CASGLGVNYGYTF	TGTGCTAGTGGGCTGGGGGTTAACTATGGCTACACCTTC
-	once	TRBJ2-7	TRBV30	14	CAWSVGQGPYEQYF	TGTGCCTGGAGTGTAGGGCAGGGTCCCTACGAGCAGTACTTC
-	once	TRBJ2-2	TRBV30	14	CAWSLGGEAGELFF	TGTGCCTGGAGCCTGGGTGGGGAGGCTGGGGAGCTGTTTTTT
-	-	TRBJ1-1	TRBV6-2/TRBV6-3	15	CASSYTRTLGAEAFF	TGTGCCAGCAGTTACACCAGGACCTTAGGGGCTGAAGCTTTCTTT
-	-	TRBJ2-7	TRBV14	13	CASSQSLSHEQYF	TGTGCCAGCAGCCAATCACTGAGCCACGAGCAGTACTTC
TRBD1	-	TRBJ2-3	TRBV2	15	CASGRDRVGTDTQYF	TGTGCCAGCGGTCGGGACAGGGTAGGCACAGATACGCAGTATTTT
-	-	TRBJ1-1	TRBV30	13	CAWGEQGGTEAFF	TGTGCCTGGGGGGAGCAGGGAGGCACTGAAGCTTTCTTT
-	-	TRBJ1-5	TRBV2	13	CASSEQGSQPQHF	TGTGCCAGCAGTGAACAGGGCAGTCAGCCCCAGCATTTT
TRBD1	-	TRBJ1-2	TRBV5-1	15	CASSLGQGGLYGYTF	TGCGCCAGCAGCTTGGGACAGGGGGGACTCTATGGCTACACCTTC
-	few	TRBJ2-3	TRBV6-1	15	CASSEDQIVTDTQYF	TGTGCCAGCAGTGAGGACCAGATAGTTACAGATACGCAGTATTTT
TRBD2	-	TRBJ2-5	TRBV12-3/TRBV12-4	14	CASSWRGGRETQYF	TGTGCCAGCAGTTGGCGGGGGGGCAGAGAGACCCAGTACTTC
-	-	TRBJ1-5	TRBV5-1	14	CASSLAGGNQPQHF	TGCGCCAGCAGCTTGGCAGGGGGCAATCAGCCCCAGCATTTT
-	few	TRBJ2-5	TRBV6-2/TRBV6-3	12	CASRGSQETQYF	TGTGCCAGCAGGGGTAGCCAAGAGACCCAGTACTTC
-	large	TRBJ1-6	TRBV19	13	CASSITGLGPLHF	TGTGCCAGTAGTATAACAGGCCTGGGTCCCCTCCACTTT
TRBD1	-	TRBJ1-1	TRBV11-2	13	CASSSQGETEAFF	TGTGCCAGCAGCTCTCAGGGGGAGACCGAAGCTTTCTTT
TRBD1	-	TRBJ1-5	TRBV7-9	12	CASNTGDQPQHF	TGTGCCAGCAATACAGGGGATCAGCCCCAGCATTTT
TRBD1	-	TRBJ1-3	TRBV6-5	17	CASSSRTGAVSGNTIYF	TGTGCCAGCAGTTCGCGGACAGGAGCGGTCTCTGGAAACACCATATATTTT
-	-	TRBJ1-1	TRBV7-9	14	CASSLRETGLEAFF	TGTGCCAGCAGCTTAAGGGAAACGGGACTTGAAGCTTTCTTT
-	few	TRBJ2-2	TRBV4-1	17	CASRESGGGHKTGELFF	TGCGCCAGCAGAGAAAGCGGCGGGGGCCATAAGACCGGGGAGCTGTTTTTT
TRBD2	-	TRBJ2-2	TRBV10-1	15	CASSRGDPGAGELFF	TGCGCCAGCTCCCGGGGGGACCCCGGCGCCGGGGAGCTGTTTTTT
-	-	TRBJ1-2	TRBV7-9	13	CASSLEGFDGYTF	TGTGCCAGCAGCTTAGAGGGGTTCGATGGCTACACCTTC
TRBD2	once	TRBJ2-3	TRBV7-9	17	CASSLASGGVGTDTQYF	TGTGCCAGCAGCTTAGCTAGCGGGGGGGTTGGCACAGATACGCAGTATTTT
-	-	TRBJ1-6	TRBV10-2	15	CASSASGDRDSPLHF	TGCGCCAGCAGTGCTTCAGGGGATCGGGATTCACCCCTCCACTTT
-	few	TRBJ2-2	TRBV30	13	CAFRHANTGELFF	TGTGCCTTTAGACACGCGAACACCGGGGAGCTGTTTTTT
-	-	TRBJ1-5	TRBV20-1	15	CSARDNGKGGQPRHF	TGCAGTGCTAGAGATAATGGTAAAGGTGGTCAGCCCCGGCATTTT
-	-	TRBJ1-6	TRBV20-1	14	CSARGGTANSPLHF	TGCAGTGCCAGGGGTGGGACGGCTAATTCACCCCTCCACTTT
TRBD1	-	TRBJ1-1	TRBV11-2	15	CASSQGEGRITEAFF	TGTGCCAGCAGCCAGGGGGAGGGTAGGATTACTGAAGCTTTCTTT
-	-	TRBJ2-3	TRBV2	14	CASSPGTSTDTQYF	TGTGCCAGCAGTCCCGGGACTAGCACAGATACGCAGTATTTT
-	-	TRBJ2-5	TRBV7-2	15	CASSLDRVRIETQYF	TGTGCCAGCAGCTTGGACAGAGTTAGGATAGAGACCCAGTACTTC
-	-	TRBJ2-5	TRBV25-1	15	CASHGIIGPQETQYF	TGTGCCAGCCATGGGATTATCGGACCACAAGAGACCCAGTACTTC